Listed below are T cell receptor beta chains from one sample, sequenced in a study of tumor and adjacent non-tumor tissue in lung cancer. MiXCR, run by TCRdb on the multiplex PCR reads, gives a single entry per CDR3 protein. Here the sample spans approximately 75,000 distinct CDR3 sequences, under 80% being singletons. Sequences were obtained from lung tumor tissue. Receptors were obtained from a woman between 50 and 59 years old with non-small cell lung cancer. Each CDR3 is given with its conserved first and last residue. The D gene is left open where the match is weak. Expanded clones are given a class, and other clones once, few, many or no size at all.

D gene: NA; J gene: TRBJ2-2; V gene: TRBV12-3/TRBV12-4; clone size: NA; CDR3 protein: CASSLGPVASRETGELFF; CDR3 DNA: TGTGCCAGCAGTTTAGGGCCCGTGGCTAGTAGGGAAACCGGGGAGCTGTTTTTT
D gene: TRBD1; J gene: TRBJ2-1; V gene: TRBV11-2; clone size: NA; CDR3 protein: CASSNRDRYYNEQFF; CDR3 DNA: TGTGCCAGCAGCAACCGGGACAGATACTACAATGAGCAGTTCTTC
D gene: NA; J gene: TRBJ2-4; V gene: TRBV11-3; clone size: NA; CDR3 protein: CVSSSLGEGGIQYF; CDR3 DNA: TGTGTCAGCAGCTCATTAGGGGAAGGGGGCATTCAGTACTTC
D gene: TRBD2; J gene: TRBJ2-5; V gene: TRBV2; clone size: few; CDR3 protein: CASSGGGGQETQYF; CDR3 DNA: TGTGCCAGCAGTGGCGGGGGAGGACAAGAGACCCAGTACTTC
D gene: NA; J gene: TRBJ2-1; V gene: TRBV7-9; clone size: NA; CDR3 protein: CACSPLNIQSGKQFF; CDR3 DNA: TGTGCCTGCAGTCCTCTCAACATACAGTCGGGTAAGCAGTTCTTC
D gene: NA; J gene: TRBJ2-7; V gene: TRBV6-1; clone size: NA; CDR3 protein: CASNRTYEQYF; CDR3 DNA: TGTGCCAGCAATCGAACCTACGAGCAGTACTTC
D gene: NA; J gene: TRBJ2-5; V gene: TRBV20-1; clone size: NA; CDR3 protein: CSASGSLLHKETQYF; CDR3 DNA: TGCAGTGCTAGCGGGAGCTTACTCCACAAAGAGACCCAGTACTTC
D gene: NA; J gene: TRBJ2-1; V gene: TRBV29-1; clone size: many; CDR3 protein: CSVRDTNEQFF; CDR3 DNA: TGCAGCGTGAGGGACACGAATGAGCAGTTCTTC
D gene: NA; J gene: TRBJ2-1; V gene: TRBV11-3; clone size: NA; CDR3 protein: CASLDRNEQFF; CDR3 DNA: TGTGCCAGCTTAGACCGCAATGAGCAGTTCTTC
D gene: NA; J gene: TRBJ2-1; V gene: TRBV20-1; clone size: NA; CDR3 protein: CSARVSFENERSF; CDR3 DNA: TGCAGTGCTAGAGTTAGTTTCGAGAATGAGCGGTCCTTC
D gene: NA; J gene: TRBJ2-1; V gene: TRBV11-3; clone size: NA; CDR3 protein: CASSSAQFF; CDR3 DNA: TGTGCTAGCAGCTCAGCCCAGTTCTTC